This entry lists 30 T cell receptor beta chains sequenced from one sample in a study of T cell responses to AZD1222 COVID-19 vaccine. The data were produced by immunoSEQ multiplex PCR, yet TCRdb's version contains in-frame clones alone and is incomplete. The sample lists around 150,000 clones, 80% to 95% occurring once. The starting material was peripheral blood, obtained on day 0 of AZD1222 vaccination. Receptors originate from an adult in good health.

This chain uses TRBV6-4 with TRBJ2-3; 7 nucleotides line up with TRBD2. Germline lookup yields CDR1 MRHNA and CDR2 SNTAGT. Trimming took 4 bases from V and 4 from J; bases not matched to a gene: 8. The CDR3 runs to 15 residues. The CDR3 coding sequence is TGTGCCAGCAGTGCCGGCGGGAGAGGGGCAGATACGCAGTATTTT. Encoded protein: CASSAGGRGADTQYF.

The rearrangement links TRBV7-9 to TRBJ1-5; 11 bases fit TRBD1. CDR3 length equals 16 residues. Germline values: CDR1 SEHNR, CDR2 FQNEAQ (reference sequence). Trimming took 7 bases from V and 0 from J; bases not matched to a gene: 5. The CDR3 bases are TGTGCCAGCACCGGACAGGGGGCGAGTAGCAATCAGCCCCAGCATTTT. This codes for CASTGQGASSNQPQHF. The full variable domain, its missing parts supplied by reference TRBV7-9 and TRBJ1-5, is DTGVSQNPRHKITKRGQNVTFRCDPISEHNRLYWYRQTLGQGPEFLTYFQNEAQLEKSRLLSDRFSAERPKGSFSTLEIQRTEQGDSAMYLCASTGQGASSNQPQHFGDGTRLSIL.

The rearrangement uses TRBV7-9 and TRBJ1-3; D gene ambiguous. V dropped 5 bases and J dropped 3 bases, with 5 bases sitting between them. The CDR3 totals 12 residues. The germline V gene encodes CDR1 SEHNR and CDR2 FQNEAQ (reference sequence). CDR3 in amino acids: CASSRGGNTIYF. The CDR3 DNA sequence: TGTGCCAGCAGCCGTGGTGGAAACACCATATATTTT.

This clone occurred once. The chain has TRBV4-3 and TRBJ1-6, with D perhaps TRBD1 (5 bases). The germline V gene encodes CDR1 LGHNA and CDR2 YSLEER. CDR3 size: 18 residues. Trimming took 0 bases from V and 2 from J, leaving 14 bases between them. CDR3 sequence: CASSQDLPGTPYNSPLHF. The CDR3 DNA is TGCGCCAGCAGCCAAGATCTCCCTGGGACCCCCTATAATTCACCCCTCCACTTT.

The rearrangement joins TRBV7-9 to TRBJ1-3; D is possibly TRBD1 (5 bases). This CDR3 comprises 15 residues. V lost 5 bases and J 2 bases, leaving 13 bases between the germline ends. Germline CDR1 and CDR2: SEHNR and FQNEAQ (reference sequence). CDR3 DNA: TGTGCCAGCAGCCTAGGGGTTCCTGCTGGAAACACCATATATTTT. Its translation: CASSLGVPAGNTIYF.

V and J are TRBV6-6 and TRBJ1-4; 7 bases fit TRBD1. Germline trimming cut 6 bases from V and 8 bases from J; bases unmatched to any gene: 9. The V gene's germline CDR1 is MNHNY and CDR2 SVGAGI (reference sequence). CDR3 length: 14 amino acids. For the CDR3, the DNA is TGTGCCAGCAGCCGGGACAGTGCCATAGAAAAACTGTTTTTT. Its translation is CASSRDSAIEKLFF.

The CDR3 DNA is TGTGCCAGCAGCGTCACTAGCGGGGGTTACAATGAGCAGTTCTTC. Amino acids: CASSVTSGGYNEQFF. The chain uses TRBV11-3 and TRBJ2-1; TRBD2 matches at 11 bases. V was clipped by 5 bases and J by 4 bases; unmatched bases: 4. Germline V lookup: CDR1 SGHNT, CDR2 YENEEA. The CDR3 is 15 residues long. The full variable domain, its missing parts supplied by reference TRBV11-3 and TRBJ2-1, is EAGVVQSPRYKIIEKKQPVAFWCNPISGHNTLYWYLQNLGQGPELLIRYENEEAVDDSQLPKDRFSAERLKGVDSTLKIQPAELGDSAVYLCASSVTSGGYNEQFFGPGTRLTVL.

The chain carries TRBV3-1 (or the pseudogene TRBV3-2) and TRBJ2-7; D not certain. Germline V gene data show CDR1 as LGHDT and CDR2 as YNNKEL (reference sequence). CDR3 length equals 12 residues. V dropped 4 bases and J dropped 0 bases, with 4 bases sitting between them. The CDR3 region has the DNA TGTGCCAGCAGCCGTAACTCCTACGAGCAGTACTTC. This codes for CASSRNSYEQYF.

The J gene is TRBJ1-2, the V gene TRBV7-3; tentative D call: TRBD1 (5 bases). The V end lost 5 bases, the J end lost 6 bases, and 13 bases lay between the germline ends. The length of the CDR3 is 13 residues. Germline values: CDR1 SGHTA, CDR2 FQGTGA. CDR3 sequence reads: CASSQIGGDGYTF. The CDR3 nucleotides read TGTGCCAGCAGCCAAATCGGGGGAGATGGCTACACCTTC.

The V and J genes are TRBV7-6 and TRBJ2-1, with D uncertain. In germline, CDR1 is SGHVS, CDR2 FNYEAQ. The V and J ends lost 1 base and 4 bases respectively, with 11 bases between them. This CDR3 is built from 15 residues. CDR3 region: CASSLESDQYNEQFF. The CDR3 coding sequence is TGTGCCAGCAGCTTAGAGTCCGACCAATACAATGAGCAGTTCTTC.

This clone was counted between two and nine times. This chain joins TRBV9 and TRBJ2-1; D is ambiguous. Germline assignment: CDR1 SGDLS and CDR2 YYNGEE. This CDR3 has 15 residues. The germline V and J ends were trimmed by 0 bases and 7 bases, with 14 bases remaining between them. The DNA for the CDR3 is TGTGCCAGCAGCGTAGGTAGCTCGTCCTGGAATGAGCAGTTCTTC. It yields the protein CASSVGSSSWNEQFF.

V gene TRBV24-1 combines with J gene TRBJ1-5; D is possibly TRBD1 (6 bases). V was clipped by 5 bases and J by 1 base, with 11 bases between them. This CDR3 has 15 residues. CDR1 KGHDR and CDR2 SFDVKD come from the germline V gene. CDR3 DNA: TGTGCCACCAGTGTTGGAGGGGGGAGCAATCAGCCCCAGCATTTT. It specifies CATSVGGGSNQPQHF.

The V call is TRBV3-1 (or the pseudogene TRBV3-2), the J call TRBJ2-3; D is perhaps TRBD2 (6 bases). CDR1 is LGHDT, CDR2 YNNKEL, per germline (reference sequence). Trimming removed 1 base at V and 6 bases at J, with 14 bases between. This CDR3 region has 15 residues. CDR3 residues: CASSQGGLLGDTQYF. The CDR3 DNA is TGTGCCAGCAGCCAAGGGGGACTTCTCGGGGATACGCAGTATTTT.

V gene TRBV19 combines with J gene TRBJ1-1; a possible D gene is TRBD1 (6 bases). The CDR3 has 14 amino acids. V shed 0 bases and J shed 6 bases, with 11 bases lying between them. The V gene's germline CDR1 is LNHDA and CDR2 SQIVND (reference sequence). The CDR3 region is CASSIDQGSAEAFF. DNA for the CDR3: TGTGCCAGTAGTATAGATCAGGGGAGCGCTGAAGCTTTCTTT. Variable domain in full (rest from reference TRBV19 and TRBJ1-1): DGGITQSPKYLFRKEGQNVTLSCEQNLNHDAMYWYRQDPGQGLRLIYYSQIVNDFQKGDIAEGYSVSREKKESFPLTVTSAQKNPTAFYLCASSIDQGSAEAFFGQGTRLTVV.

V is TRBV2 and J is TRBJ1-2; maybe TRBD1 (5 bases). Trimming took 5 bases from V and 3 from J, leaving 10 bases between them. Germline V lookup: CDR1 SNHLY, CDR2 FYNNEI. The CDR3 spans 13 residues. CDR3 coding DNA: TGTGCCAGCAGTTGGGGGGAGGACTATGGCTACACCTTC. Protein sequence: CASSWGEDYGYTF.

The chain combines TRBV6-1 with TRBJ1-1; D unclear. Germline V gene data show CDR1 as MNHNS and CDR2 as SASEGT. The CDR3 has 12 amino acids. The germline V and J ends were trimmed by 10 bases and 4 bases, with 13 bases remaining between them. Here the CDR3 reads CANPDGSTEAFF. CDR3 sequence (DNA): TGTGCCAACCCCGACGGGAGCACTGAAGCTTTCTTT.

V and J are TRBV11-2 and TRBJ2-2; 9 nucleotides align to TRBD2. Germline CDR1 and CDR2: SGHAT and FQNNGV. Unmatched junction bases numbered 17, after V lost 5 bases and J lost 7 bases. CDR3 length equals 18 residues. CDR3 in amino acids: CASSPGILGTSYSGELFF. Here the CDR3 DNA reads TGTGCCAGCAGCCCCGGAATCCTTGGGACTAGCTATAGCGGGGAGCTGTTTTTT.

This sequence joins TRBV4-3 and TRBJ2-7, with a possible D match to TRBD1 (5 bases). Deletions cut 4 bases from V and 4 bases from J, with 11 bases between. Germline CDR1 reads LGHNA; CDR2 reads YSLEER. This CDR3 is 13 amino acids long. The CDR3 loop is CASSPHRGYEQYF. The CDR3 coding sequence is TGCGCCAGCAGCCCTCATAGGGGTTACGAGCAGTACTTC.

This clone was counted a single time. V usage is TRBV5-5 and J usage is TRBJ2-7; 9 nucleotides agree with TRBD1. This CDR3 has 16 residues. The germline gives CDR1 SGHKS, CDR2 YYEKEE (reference sequence). The V segment lost 3 bases and the J segment 5 bases; nucleotides outside the gene matches: 12. CDR3 in DNA: TGTGCCAGCAGCTCGTATGACAGGGGGGCGCGGGACGAGCAGTACTTC. This codes for CASSSYDRGARDEQYF.

This chain joins TRBV19 and TRBJ1-2; maybe TRBD1 (5 bases). The V gene lost 3 bases and the J gene lost 4 bases, with 15 bases spanning the gap. CDR1 LNHDA and CDR2 SQIVND come from the germline V gene (reference sequence). The length of the CDR3 is 15 residues. The CDR3 protein is CASSIGFRAGYGYTF. As DNA, the CDR3 is TGTGCCAGTAGTATCGGTTTCAGGGCAGGCTATGGCTACACCTTC.

The chain carries TRBV9 and TRBJ1-4; TRBD1 might be the D (6 bases). V was trimmed by 3 bases and J by 7 bases, leaving 13 bases between them. Germline V gene sequence: CDR1 SGDLS, CDR2 YYNGEE. This CDR3 contains 14 residues. Written as DNA, the CDR3 is TGTGCCAGCAGCGAACAGGGTCTTAGTGAAAAACTGTTTTTT. The encoded protein is CASSEQGLSEKLFF.

The gene calls are TRBV6-5 and TRBJ2-7; D perhaps matches TRBD1 (6 bases). Germline CDR1 reads MNHEY; CDR2 reads SVGAGI. The CDR3 totals 13 residues. V lost 6 bases and J 4 bases, leaving 13 bases between the germline ends. This CDR3 reads CASSRSRGYEQYF. Here the CDR3 DNA reads TGTGCCAGCAGCCGCTCCAGGGGTTACGAGCAGTACTTC.

The chain carries TRBV5-4 and TRBJ2-7; 7 bases are shared with TRBD2. J was trimmed by 3 bases and V by 4 bases; bases with no gene match: 10. The CDR3 extends over 15 amino acids. Germline V gene lookup returns CDR1 SGHNT and CDR2 YYREEE (reference sequence). CDR3 region: CASSHAGEMGYEQYF. The CDR3 DNA reads as TGTGCCAGCAGCCACGCGGGGGAAATGGGCTACGAGCAGTACTTC.

The rearrangement joins TRBV11-2 to TRBJ1-4; D ambiguous. Germline-derived CDR1 and CDR2 are SGHAT and FQNNGV. V was trimmed by 5 bases and J by 8 bases, leaving 12 bases between them. CDR3 length equals 13 residues. The CDR3 nucleotides read TGTGCCAGCAGCCCCGGGTTGAGAGAAAAACTGTTTTTT. It codes for CASSPGLREKLFF.

The chain joins TRBV7-9 to TRBJ2-1, with 7 bases lining up with TRBD1. Trimming at V came to 3 bases and at J to 15 bases, leaving 11 bases not matched to a gene. The CDR3 covers 13 residues. Germline loops: CDR1 SEHNR, CDR2 FQNEAQ (reference sequence). The CDR3 bases are TGTGCCAGCAGCTTGAGGATTGGGGACAGAGCGTTCTTC. This codes for CASSLRIGDRAFF.

The CDR3 sequence is CATAREATGELFF. The CDR3 DNA follows: TGTGCCACGGCCCGGGAGGCCACCGGGGAGCTGTTTTTT. This chain links TRBV10-3 with TRBJ2-2; TRBD2 matches 7 bases. The germline V gene encodes CDR1 ENHRY and CDR2 SYGVKD. The V gene end was trimmed by 10 bases and the J gene end by 4 bases; junction bases not matched to a gene: 6. This CDR3 is 13 amino acids long.

V usage is TRBV7-2 and J usage is TRBJ1-5; the D is unclear. V dropped 0 bases and J dropped 3 bases, with 9 bases sitting between them. The CDR3 runs 15 residues. Germline V gives CDR1 SGHTA, CDR2 FQGNSA. For the CDR3, the DNA is TGTGCCAGCAGCTTAGCGCAGGCAGCCAATCAGCCCCAGCATTTT. It encodes CASSLAQAANQPQHF.

The chain recombines TRBV7-2 with TRBJ2-5; 8 nucleotides align to TRBD2. V lost 1 base, J lost 2 bases, and 6 bases stayed unmatched. This CDR3 has 16 residues. Germline V lookup: CDR1 SGHTA, CDR2 FQGNSA. CDR3 residues: CASSLGPAGAQETQYF. In DNA, the CDR3 is TGTGCCAGCAGCTTAGGTCCAGCGGGGGCTCAAGAGACCCAGTACTTC. Filled out from reference TRBV7-2 and TRBJ2-5, the complete variable domain reads GAGVSQSPSNKVTEKGKDVELRCDPISGHTALYWYRQSLGQGLEFLIYFQGNSAPDKSGLPSDRFSAERTGGSVSTLTIQRTQQEDSAVYLCASSLGPAGAQETQYFGPGTRLLVL.

The rearrangement links TRBV29-1 to TRBJ2-1; 8 bases are shared with TRBD2. The junction had 8 bases not matched to a gene; V was cut back by 3 bases and J by 7 bases. The CDR3 consists of 14 residues. In germline, CDR1 is SQVTM, CDR2 ANQGSEA. In nucleotides, the CDR3 is TGCAGCGTTGATAGGCGGGGGGAGGGGAATGAGCAGTTCTTC. Encoded protein: CSVDRRGEGNEQFF.

The chain is built from TRBV7-2 and TRBJ1-1; TRBD1 is a possible D gene (5 bases). CDR1 SGHTA and CDR2 FQGNSA come from the germline V gene. This CDR3 region has 13 residues. Trimming took 5 bases from V and 0 from J, leaving 7 bases between them. The CDR3 reads CASSGRVNTEAFF. The CDR3, as DNA: TGTGCCAGCAGCGGCAGGGTGAACACTGAAGCTTTCTTT.